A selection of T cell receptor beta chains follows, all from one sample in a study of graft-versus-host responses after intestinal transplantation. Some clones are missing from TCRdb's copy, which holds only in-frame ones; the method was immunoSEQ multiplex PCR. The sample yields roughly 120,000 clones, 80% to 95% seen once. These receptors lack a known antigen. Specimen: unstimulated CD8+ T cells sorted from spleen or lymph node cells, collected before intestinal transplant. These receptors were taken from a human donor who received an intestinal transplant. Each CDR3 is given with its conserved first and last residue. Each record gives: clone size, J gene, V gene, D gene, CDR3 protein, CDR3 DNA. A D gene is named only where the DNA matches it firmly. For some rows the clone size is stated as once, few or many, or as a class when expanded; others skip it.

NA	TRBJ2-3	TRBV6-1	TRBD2	CASSEIRTSEDTQYF	TGTGCCAGCAGTGAAATTAGGACTAGCGAGGATACGCAGTATTTT
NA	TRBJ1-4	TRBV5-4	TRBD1	CASSETGATNEKLFF	TGTGCCAGCAGTGAAACAGGGGCTACTAATGAAAAACTGTTTTTT
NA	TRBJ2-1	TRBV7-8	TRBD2	CASSFLAGVRNEQFF	TGTGCCAGCAGCTTTTTAGCGGGGGTTCGAAATGAGCAGTTCTTC
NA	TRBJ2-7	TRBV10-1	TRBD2	CASSESSSGNEQYF	TGCGCCAGCAGTGAGTCGAGTAGCGGGAACGAGCAGTACTTC
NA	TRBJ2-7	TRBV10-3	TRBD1	CAIVQGSSYEQYF	TGTGCCATCGTACAGGGGAGCTCCTACGAGCAGTACTTC
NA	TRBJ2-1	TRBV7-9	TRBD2	CASSYRTSGDYNEQFF	TGTGCCAGCAGCTACCGGACTAGCGGAGATTACAATGAGCAGTTCTTC
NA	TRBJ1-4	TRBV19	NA	CASSIFTEGANEKLFF	TGTGCCAGTAGTATATTTACGGAGGGAGCTAATGAAAAACTGTTTTTT
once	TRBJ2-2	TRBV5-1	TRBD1	CASSLEQGNGELFF	TGCGCCAGCAGCTTGGAACAGGGGAATGGGGAGCTGTTTTTT
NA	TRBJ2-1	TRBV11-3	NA	CASSSRMKDEQFF	TGTGCCAGCAGCTCTCGGATGAAGGATGAGCAGTTCTTC
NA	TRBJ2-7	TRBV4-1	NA	CASSQDRGASREQYF	TGCGCCAGCAGCCAAGACCGGGGGGCATCACGGGAGCAGTACTTC
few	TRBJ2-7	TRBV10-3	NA	CASGHSTYEQYF	TGTGCCTCAGGGCACAGTACCTACGAGCAGTACTTC
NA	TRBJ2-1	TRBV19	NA	CASTAGPYNEQFF	TGTGCCAGTACCGCCGGGCCCTACAATGAGCAGTTCTTC
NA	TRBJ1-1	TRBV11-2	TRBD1	CASLFTGAKAFF	TGTGCCAGCCTATTCACAGGGGCTAAAGCTTTCTTT
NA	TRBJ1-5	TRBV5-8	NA	CAIPGQEGNQPQHF	TGTGCCATACCCGGGCAGGAGGGCAATCAGCCCCAGCATTTT
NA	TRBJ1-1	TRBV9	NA	CASSGNSLNTEAFF	TGTGCCAGCAGCGGCAACAGTTTGAACACTGAAGCTTTCTTT
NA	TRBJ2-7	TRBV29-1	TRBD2	CSVEVRGTVSYEQYF	TGCAGCGTTGAAGTGCGGGGGACGGTTTCCTACGAGCAGTACTTC
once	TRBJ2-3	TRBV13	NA	CASSLGRAVADTDTQYF	TGTGCCAGCAGCTTAGGCCGTGCGGTAGCGGACACAGATACGCAGTATTTT
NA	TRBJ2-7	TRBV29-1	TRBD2	CSVETSGSEQYF	TGCAGCGTTGAGACTAGCGGGTCCGAGCAGTACTTC
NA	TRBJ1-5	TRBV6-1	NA	CASSLDTNSNQPQHF	TGTGCCAGCAGCCTTGACACTAATAGCAATCAGCCCCAGCATTTT
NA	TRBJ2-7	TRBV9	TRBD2	CASSVREVSRAYEQYF	TGTGCCAGCAGCGTGCGGGAGGTATCTAGGGCCTACGAGCAGTACTTC
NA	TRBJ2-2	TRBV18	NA	CASSPDTGELFF	TGTGCCAGCTCACCTGACACCGGGGAGCTGTTTTTT
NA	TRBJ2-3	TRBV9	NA	CASSAPRDTSTDTQYF	TGTGCCAGCAGCGCCCCCAGGGACACCAGCACAGATACGCAGTATTTT
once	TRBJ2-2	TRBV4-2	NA	CASSQDWGLAAGELFF	TGTGCCAGCAGCCAAGATTGGGGGCTAGCGGCCGGGGAGCTGTTTTTT
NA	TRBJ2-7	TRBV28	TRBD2	CASSPSSPRLAGGFPYEQYF	TGTGCCAGCAGTCCCTCTTCACCCCGACTAGCGGGAGGTTTCCCCTACGAGCAGTACTTC
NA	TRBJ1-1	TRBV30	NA	CAWDRQYTEAFF	TGTGCCTGGGACCGACAATACACTGAAGCTTTCTTT
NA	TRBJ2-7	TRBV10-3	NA	CAISPGYEQYF	TGTGCCATCAGTCCGGGGTACGAGCAGTACTTC
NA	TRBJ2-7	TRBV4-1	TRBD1	CASSPGQGSYEQYF	TGCGCCAGCAGTCCGGGACAGGGATCCTACGAGCAGTACTTC
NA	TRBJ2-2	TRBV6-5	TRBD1	CASSGQGTGELFF	TGTGCCAGCAGCGGACAGGGGACCGGGGAGCTGTTTTTT
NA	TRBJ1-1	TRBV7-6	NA	CASSLATDSRGAFF	TGTGCCAGCAGCTTAGCGACAGATAGCCGGGGAGCTTTCTTT
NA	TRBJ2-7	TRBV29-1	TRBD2	CSVASGRAYEQYF	TGCAGCGTGGCTAGCGGGAGAGCTTACGAGCAGTACTTC
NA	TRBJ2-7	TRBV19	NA	CASSPFGHEQYF	TGTGCCAGTAGTCCCTTCGGCCACGAGCAGTACTTC
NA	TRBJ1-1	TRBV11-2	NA	CASSLWARNTEAFF	TGTGCCAGCAGCTTATGGGCAAGAAACACTGAAGCTTTCTTT
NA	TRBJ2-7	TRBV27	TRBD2	CASSGTSGSSSYEQYF	TGTGCCAGCAGTGGGACTAGCGGGAGTAGTTCCTACGAGCAGTACTTC
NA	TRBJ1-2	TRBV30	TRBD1	CAWSALTGGDGYTF	TGTGCCTGGAGTGCCCTGACAGGGGGCGATGGCTACACCTTC
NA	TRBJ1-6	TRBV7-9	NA	CAGEGSDSPLHF	TGTGCTGGTGAGGGATCGGATTCACCCCTCCACTTT
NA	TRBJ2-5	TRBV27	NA	CASSHAPSFQETQYF	TGTGCCAGCAGTCACGCCCCTAGCTTCCAAGAGACCCAGTACTTC